This T cell receptor beta chain is from a study of CD8 T cells in ankylosing spondylitis. Study-level points and caveats: Blood from ankylosing spondylitis patients appeared to carry a characteristic roughly eight-variant TCR beta motif. Significant enrichment of disease-linked clones was reportedly seen in matched ankylosing spondylitis synovial fluid. Some of the motif variants had earlier been found in reactive arthritis patients' fluid and blood. As for the disease-linked clones, they showed a CD8+ phenotype and occurred at relatively low frequencies in peripheral blood.

This clonotype appeared many times. No antigen is known for it. Molecular-barcoded quantitative 5'-RACE produced these TCR beta libraries. TCRdb fed the 5' RACE reads into MiXCR, producing one record per CDR3 protein. The sample lists approximately 520,000 distinct CDR3 sequences, roughly 5% occurring once. The ends were cut back, 5 bases at V and 2 bases at J, with 7 bases in the middle. Germline values: CDR1 MDHEN, CDR2 SYDVKM. This CDR3 region has 12 residues. The sequencing input was blood, either unsorted or a sorted T cell fraction (not recorded which). This chain joins TRBV28 and TRBJ2-7; D is ambiguous. This TCR was recovered from a male donor with ankylosing spondylitis. CDR3 in DNA: TGTGCCAGCAGTACCCGTCCCTACGAGCAGTACTTC. Translating gives CASSTRPYEQYF.